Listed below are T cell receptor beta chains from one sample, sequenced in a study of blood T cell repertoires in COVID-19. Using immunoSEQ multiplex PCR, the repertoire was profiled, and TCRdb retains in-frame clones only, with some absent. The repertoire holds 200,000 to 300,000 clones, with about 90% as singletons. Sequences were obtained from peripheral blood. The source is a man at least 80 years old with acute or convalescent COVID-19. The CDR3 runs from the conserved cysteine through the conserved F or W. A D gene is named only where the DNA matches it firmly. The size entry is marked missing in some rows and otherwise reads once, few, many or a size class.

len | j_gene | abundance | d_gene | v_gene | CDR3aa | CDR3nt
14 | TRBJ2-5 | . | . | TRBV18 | CASSSTSAEETQYF | TGTGCCAGCTCATCCACTAGTGCGGAAGAGACCCAGTACTTC
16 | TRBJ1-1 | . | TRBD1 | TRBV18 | CASSQSPGQRNTEAFF | TGTGCCAGCTCACAATCACCGGGACAGCGGAACACTGAAGCTTTCTTT
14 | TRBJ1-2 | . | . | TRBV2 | CASSEVRGNYGYTF | TGTGCCAGCAGTGAAGTTAGGGGTAACTATGGCTACACCTTC
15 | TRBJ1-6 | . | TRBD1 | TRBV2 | CASTPTGAYNSPLHF | TGTGCCAGCACTCCGACAGGGGCATATAATTCACCCCTCCACTTT
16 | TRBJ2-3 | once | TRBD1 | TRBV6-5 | CASSYSTGRGQDTQYF | TGTGCCAGCAGTTACTCGACGGGCAGGGGGCAAGATACGCAGTATTTT
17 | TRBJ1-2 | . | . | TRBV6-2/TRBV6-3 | CASSYFEHPQANYGYTF | TGTGCCAGCAGTTACTTTGAACACCCACAGGCTAACTATGGCTACACCTTC
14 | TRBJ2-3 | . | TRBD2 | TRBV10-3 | CAISLAGGRNTQYF | TGTGCCATCAGCCTAGCGGGGGGCCGGAATACGCAGTATTTT
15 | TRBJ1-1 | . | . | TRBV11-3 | CASSLGGTLNTEAFF | TGTGCCAGCAGCTTAGGTGGGACACTGAACACTGAAGCTTTCTTT
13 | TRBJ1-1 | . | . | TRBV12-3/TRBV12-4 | CASTEGQGTEAFF | TGTGCCAGCACGGAGGGGCAGGGCACTGAAGCTTTCTTT
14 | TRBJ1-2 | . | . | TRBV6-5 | CASSSSGGPYGYTF | TGTGCCAGCAGTTCGTCGGGGGGCCCCTATGGCTACACCTTC
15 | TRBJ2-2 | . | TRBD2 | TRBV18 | CASSLGLGRGGELFF | TGTGCCAGCTCATTAGGACTAGGAAGAGGCGGGGAGCTGTTTTTT
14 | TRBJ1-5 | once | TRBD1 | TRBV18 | CASSARGLGQPQHF | TGTGCCAGCTCAGCCAGGGGGCTCGGTCAGCCCCAGCATTTT
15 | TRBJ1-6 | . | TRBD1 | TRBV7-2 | CASSFQQGASSPLHF | TGTGCCAGCAGCTTTCAACAGGGGGCAAGTTCACCCCTCCACTTT
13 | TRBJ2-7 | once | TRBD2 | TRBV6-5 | CASVGTSSGEQYF | TGTGCCAGCGTAGGGACTAGTTCGGGAGAGCAGTACTTC
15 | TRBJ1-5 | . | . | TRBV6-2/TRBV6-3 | CASSPILYSNQPQHF | TGTGCCAGCAGTCCCATCCTCTATAGCAATCAGCCCCAGCATTTT
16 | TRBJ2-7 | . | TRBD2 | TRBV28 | CASRAGTGTSGYEQYF | TGTGCCAGCAGGGCAGGGACCGGGACTAGCGGCTACGAGCAGTACTTC
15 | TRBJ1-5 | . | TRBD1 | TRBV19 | CASSGETRGNQPQHF | TGTGCCAGTAGTGGGGAAACCAGGGGGAATCAGCCCCAGCATTTT
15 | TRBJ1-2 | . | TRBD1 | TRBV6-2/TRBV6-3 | CASSYRDRGRYGYTF | TGTGCCAGCAGTTACCGGGACAGGGGGCGGTATGGCTACACCTTC
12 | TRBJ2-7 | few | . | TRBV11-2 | CASSSNSPKQYF | TGTGCCAGCAGCTCCAACAGCCCCAAGCAGTACTTC
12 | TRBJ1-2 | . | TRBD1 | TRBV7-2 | CASSLDRGSYTF | TGTGCCAGCAGTTTGGACAGGGGGAGCTACACCTTC
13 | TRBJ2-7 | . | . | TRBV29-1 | CSVDGPGRYEQYF | TGCAGCGTTGACGGGCCAGGGCGTTACGAGCAGTACTTC